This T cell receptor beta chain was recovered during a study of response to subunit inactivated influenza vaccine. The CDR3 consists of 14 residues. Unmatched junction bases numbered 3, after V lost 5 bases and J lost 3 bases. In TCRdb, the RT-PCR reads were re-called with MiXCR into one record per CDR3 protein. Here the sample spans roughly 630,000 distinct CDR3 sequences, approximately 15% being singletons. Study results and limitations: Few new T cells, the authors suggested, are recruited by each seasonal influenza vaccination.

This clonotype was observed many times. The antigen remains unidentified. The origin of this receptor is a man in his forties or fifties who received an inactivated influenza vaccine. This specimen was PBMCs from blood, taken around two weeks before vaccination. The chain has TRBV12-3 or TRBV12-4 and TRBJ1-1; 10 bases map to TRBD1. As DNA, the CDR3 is TGTGCCAGCAGTCAAGGGACAGGGGACACTGAAGCTTTCTTT. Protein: CASSQGTGDTEAFF.